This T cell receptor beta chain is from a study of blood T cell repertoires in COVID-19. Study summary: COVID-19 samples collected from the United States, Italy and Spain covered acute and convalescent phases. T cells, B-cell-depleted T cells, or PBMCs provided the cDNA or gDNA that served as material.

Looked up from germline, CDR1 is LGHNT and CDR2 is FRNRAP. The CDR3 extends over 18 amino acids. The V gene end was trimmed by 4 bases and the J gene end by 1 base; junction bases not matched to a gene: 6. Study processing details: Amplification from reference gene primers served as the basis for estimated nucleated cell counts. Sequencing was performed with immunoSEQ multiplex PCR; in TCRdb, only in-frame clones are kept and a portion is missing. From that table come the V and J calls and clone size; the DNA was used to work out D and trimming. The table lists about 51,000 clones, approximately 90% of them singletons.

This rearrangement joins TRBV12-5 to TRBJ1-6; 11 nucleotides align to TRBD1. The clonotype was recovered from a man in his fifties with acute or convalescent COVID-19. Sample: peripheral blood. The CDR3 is CASGSRGTGGSYNSPLHF. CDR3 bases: TGTGCTAGTGGTTCAAGGGGGACAGGGGGTTCCTATAATTCACCCCTCCACTTT.